Below are 18 T cell receptor beta chains sequenced from a single sample in a study of shared clonotypes between healthy human individuals. The data were produced by immunoSEQ multiplex PCR, yet TCRdb's version contains in-frame clones alone and is incomplete. There are 2 million to 2.5 million clones in the sample; roughly 92% occur only once, and 0.37% lies in the top ten. Material for sequencing was naive CD4+ T cells from PBMCs. As for subset: CD45RA+ positively selected. The receptor source for this set is a man aged 18-30 years in good health. Some clones in this sample may be carry-over from other donors' samples.

The chain employs TRBV4-1 and TRBJ2-7; D is perhaps TRBD1 or TRBD2 (5 bases each). V was pared by 4 bases and J by 2 bases, with 18 bases between. Germline V CDR1 and CDR2: MGHRA, YSYEKL. There are 16 residues in the CDR3. CDR3 coding DNA: TGCGCCAGCAGCCCACGGGCAGGGAGCGGACCCTACGAGCAGTACTTC. Protein sequence: CASSPRAGSGPYEQYF.

Worth noting for this clone: The sample has other DNA sequences that encode this CDR3 too. V and J are TRBV7-9 and TRBJ1-2, with D uncertain. CDR3 length: 13 amino acids. Trimming took 0 bases from V and 3 from J, leaving 5 bases between them. Germline CDR1 and CDR2: SEHNR and FQNEAQ (reference sequence). In nucleotides, the CDR3 is TGTGCCAGCAGCTTAGCCGGAGACTATGGCTACACCTTC. Its protein product is CASSLAGDYGYTF.

The chain links TRBV5-1 to TRBJ2-5; 11 bases map to TRBD2. The CDR3 covers 16 residues. CDR1 and CDR2 from the germline V gene are SGHRS and YFSETQ. After removal of 5 bases from V and 4 bases from J, the junction contained 10 bases not matched to a gene. For the CDR3, the DNA is TGCGCCAGCAGTTCTGGCACTAGCGGGAGTGGAGAGACCCAGTACTTC. Its translation: CASSSGTSGSGETQYF.

This clone was counted a few times. The chain uses TRBV28 and TRBJ2-1; D call uncertain. Trimming pared 4 bases from V and 7 bases from J, leaving 14 bases between. Germline CDR1 reads MDHEN; CDR2 reads SYDVKM. There are 14 residues in the CDR3. Here the CDR3 reads CASSSRGGVNEQFF. The CDR3 DNA reads TGTGCCAGCAGTTCCCGCGGTGGGGTGAATGAGCAGTTCTTC.

CDR3 nucleotides: TGTGCCAGCAGTTTTCAGGGACAGCTCTACGAGCAGTACTTC. Translated: CASSFQGQLYEQYF. The genes are TRBV27 and TRBJ2-7; the match to TRBD1 covers 7 bases. V shed 3 bases and J 3 bases; nucleotides not matched to a gene: 5. CDR3 length equals 14 residues. Germline CDR1 MNHEY, CDR2 SMNVEV (reference sequence).

The chain has TRBV6-5 and TRBJ1-2, with D unresolved. Trimming removed 5 bases from V and 8 bases from J, with 15 bases in between. The germline gives CDR1 MNHEY, CDR2 SVGAGI. CDR3 length: 13 amino acids. The CDR3 region is CASSPGFRGGYTF. CDR3 sequence (DNA): TGTGCCAGCAGTCCTGGGTTCCGTGGGGGCTACACCTTC.

V and J are TRBV7-2 and TRBJ2-7; the match to TRBD2 covers 11 bases. This CDR3 spans 15 amino acids. Trimming at V came to 0 bases and at J to 7 bases, leaving 5 bases not matched to a gene. Germline loops: CDR1 SGHTA, CDR2 FQGNSA. The DNA for the CDR3 is TGTGCCAGCAGCTTAGCGGGACTAGCGGTGGGGGAGCAGTACTTC. This gives the protein CASSLAGLAVGEQYF.

The chain couples TRBV11-3 to TRBJ2-1; 11 bases map to TRBD1. Germline V gene lookup returns CDR1 SGHNT and CDR2 YENEEA. V was clipped by 5 bases and J by 8 bases; unmatched bases: 11. This CDR3 region has 16 residues. CDR3 nucleotides: TGTGCCAGCAGCGCCCGGGACAGGGGGGGAGTGGATGAGCAGTTCTTC. Protein sequence: CASSARDRGGVDEQFF.

The chain uses TRBV10-3 and TRBJ2-1; 11 bases match TRBD2. Germline V gene data show CDR1 as ENHRY and CDR2 as SYGVKD. V shed 4 bases, J shed 5 bases, and the junction held 4 bases outside the gene matches. This CDR3 is built from 15 residues. For the CDR3, the DNA is TGTGCCATCAGTGGTAGCGGGAGGGAACACAATGAGCAGTTCTTC. This encodes CAISGSGREHNEQFF.

The rearrangement uses TRBV18 and TRBJ2-2; tentative D call: TRBD1 (7 bases). The CDR3 runs 17 residues. Trimming removed 0 bases from V and 4 bases from J, with 15 bases in between. Germline values: CDR1 KGHSH, CDR2 LQKENI. The CDR3 is CASSPPAGPGGTGELFF. CDR3 DNA: TGTGCCAGCTCACCACCGGCGGGACCAGGGGGCACCGGGGAGCTGTTTTTT.

This chain links TRBV6-6 with TRBJ1-2; D unclear. Trimming took 2 bases from V and 3 from J, leaving 16 bases between them. The CDR3 contains 16 residues. Germline-derived CDR1 and CDR2 are MNHNY and SVGAGI (reference sequence). The CDR3 here is CASSYGQALIHYGYTF. Here the CDR3 DNA reads TGTGCCAGCAGTTACGGGCAGGCACTGATTCACTATGGCTACACCTTC.

The chain recombines TRBV5-1 with TRBJ2-3, with TRBD2 identical over 9 bases. This CDR3 has 17 residues. J gave up 2 bases and V 1 base, and 8 bases lay outside the gene matches. Germline V gene lookup returns CDR1 SGHRS and CDR2 YFSETQ. The CDR3 spells CASSLYWVAGDTDTQYF. The CDR3 nucleotides are TGCGCCAGCAGCTTGTATTGGGTAGCGGGGGACACAGATACGCAGTATTTT. Using reference TRBV5-1 and TRBJ2-3 for the parts outside the CDR3, the full variable domain is KAGVTQTPRYLIKTRGQQVTLSCSPISGHRSVSWYQQTPGQGLQFLFEYFSETQRNKGNFPGRFSGRQFSNSRSEMNVSTLELGDSALYLCASSLYWVAGDTDTQYFGPGTRLTVL.

A few counts support this clone. The chain employs TRBV5-1 and TRBJ2-7; 16 positions match TRBD2. The CDR3 contains 15 residues. The V gene's germline CDR1 is SGHRS and CDR2 YFSETQ. The V and J ends lost 3 bases and 5 bases, in that order; junction bases with no gene match: 2. The CDR3 DNA is TGCGCCAGCAGCTGGGGACTAGCGGGAGGGGACGAGCAGTACTTC. Its protein is CASSWGLAGGDEQYF.

V usage is TRBV28 and J usage is TRBJ2-7; 7 bases are a match to TRBD1. The CDR3 extends over 15 amino acids. CDR1 and CDR2 from the germline V gene are MDHEN and SYDVKM. V shed 8 bases, J shed 0 bases, and the junction held 10 bases outside the gene matches. In nucleotides, the CDR3 is TGTGCCAGCGCGATGCCAGGGGGTGGCTCCTACGAGCAGTACTTC. Translation: CASAMPGGGSYEQYF.

In the case of this clone: Additional DNA sequences in this sample encode the identical CDR3. The chain combines TRBV6-5 with TRBJ1-2; possibly TRBD1 for D (5 bases). The CDR3 contains 13 residues. V was pared by 6 bases and J by 2 bases, with 10 bases between. Germline V gene sequence: CDR1 MNHEY, CDR2 SVGAGI. CDR3 residues: CASSPRDNYGYTF. CDR3 DNA: TGTGCCAGCAGCCCCCGGGACAACTATGGCTACACCTTC.

This rearrangement joins TRBV6-1 to TRBJ1-2; possibly TRBD1 for D (5 bases). The CDR3 covers 12 residues. V was cut by 10 bases and J by 4 bases, with 13 bases left in between. Germline V gene lookup returns CDR1 MNHNS and CDR2 SASEGT. The CDR3: CATQDSFYGYTF. DNA for the CDR3: TGTGCCACCCAAGACAGCTTCTATGGCTACACCTTC.

As for this clone: Other DNA sequences in this sample translate to the same CDR3. The rearrangement links TRBV6-5 to TRBJ2-7; 9 bases are shared with TRBD1. Germline V gives CDR1 MNHEY, CDR2 SVGAGI. The CDR3 is 14 amino acids. Trimming cost V 6 bases and J 0 bases; bases outside gene matches: 3. As DNA, the CDR3 is TGTGCCAGCAGCCGGGACAGGGACTCCTACGAGCAGTACTTC. It specifies CASSRDRDSYEQYF.

There are a few counts of this clone. The rearrangement links TRBV29-1 to TRBJ1-1; D is undetermined. Germline-derived CDR1 and CDR2 are SQVTM and ANQGSEA. Trimming stripped 4 bases from V and 5 bases from J, with 11 bases between. CDR3 length equals 12 residues. Here the CDR3 DNA reads TGCAGCGTTGCTTGGGTGGGGACTGAAGCTTTCTTT. Residues: CSVAWVGTEAFF.